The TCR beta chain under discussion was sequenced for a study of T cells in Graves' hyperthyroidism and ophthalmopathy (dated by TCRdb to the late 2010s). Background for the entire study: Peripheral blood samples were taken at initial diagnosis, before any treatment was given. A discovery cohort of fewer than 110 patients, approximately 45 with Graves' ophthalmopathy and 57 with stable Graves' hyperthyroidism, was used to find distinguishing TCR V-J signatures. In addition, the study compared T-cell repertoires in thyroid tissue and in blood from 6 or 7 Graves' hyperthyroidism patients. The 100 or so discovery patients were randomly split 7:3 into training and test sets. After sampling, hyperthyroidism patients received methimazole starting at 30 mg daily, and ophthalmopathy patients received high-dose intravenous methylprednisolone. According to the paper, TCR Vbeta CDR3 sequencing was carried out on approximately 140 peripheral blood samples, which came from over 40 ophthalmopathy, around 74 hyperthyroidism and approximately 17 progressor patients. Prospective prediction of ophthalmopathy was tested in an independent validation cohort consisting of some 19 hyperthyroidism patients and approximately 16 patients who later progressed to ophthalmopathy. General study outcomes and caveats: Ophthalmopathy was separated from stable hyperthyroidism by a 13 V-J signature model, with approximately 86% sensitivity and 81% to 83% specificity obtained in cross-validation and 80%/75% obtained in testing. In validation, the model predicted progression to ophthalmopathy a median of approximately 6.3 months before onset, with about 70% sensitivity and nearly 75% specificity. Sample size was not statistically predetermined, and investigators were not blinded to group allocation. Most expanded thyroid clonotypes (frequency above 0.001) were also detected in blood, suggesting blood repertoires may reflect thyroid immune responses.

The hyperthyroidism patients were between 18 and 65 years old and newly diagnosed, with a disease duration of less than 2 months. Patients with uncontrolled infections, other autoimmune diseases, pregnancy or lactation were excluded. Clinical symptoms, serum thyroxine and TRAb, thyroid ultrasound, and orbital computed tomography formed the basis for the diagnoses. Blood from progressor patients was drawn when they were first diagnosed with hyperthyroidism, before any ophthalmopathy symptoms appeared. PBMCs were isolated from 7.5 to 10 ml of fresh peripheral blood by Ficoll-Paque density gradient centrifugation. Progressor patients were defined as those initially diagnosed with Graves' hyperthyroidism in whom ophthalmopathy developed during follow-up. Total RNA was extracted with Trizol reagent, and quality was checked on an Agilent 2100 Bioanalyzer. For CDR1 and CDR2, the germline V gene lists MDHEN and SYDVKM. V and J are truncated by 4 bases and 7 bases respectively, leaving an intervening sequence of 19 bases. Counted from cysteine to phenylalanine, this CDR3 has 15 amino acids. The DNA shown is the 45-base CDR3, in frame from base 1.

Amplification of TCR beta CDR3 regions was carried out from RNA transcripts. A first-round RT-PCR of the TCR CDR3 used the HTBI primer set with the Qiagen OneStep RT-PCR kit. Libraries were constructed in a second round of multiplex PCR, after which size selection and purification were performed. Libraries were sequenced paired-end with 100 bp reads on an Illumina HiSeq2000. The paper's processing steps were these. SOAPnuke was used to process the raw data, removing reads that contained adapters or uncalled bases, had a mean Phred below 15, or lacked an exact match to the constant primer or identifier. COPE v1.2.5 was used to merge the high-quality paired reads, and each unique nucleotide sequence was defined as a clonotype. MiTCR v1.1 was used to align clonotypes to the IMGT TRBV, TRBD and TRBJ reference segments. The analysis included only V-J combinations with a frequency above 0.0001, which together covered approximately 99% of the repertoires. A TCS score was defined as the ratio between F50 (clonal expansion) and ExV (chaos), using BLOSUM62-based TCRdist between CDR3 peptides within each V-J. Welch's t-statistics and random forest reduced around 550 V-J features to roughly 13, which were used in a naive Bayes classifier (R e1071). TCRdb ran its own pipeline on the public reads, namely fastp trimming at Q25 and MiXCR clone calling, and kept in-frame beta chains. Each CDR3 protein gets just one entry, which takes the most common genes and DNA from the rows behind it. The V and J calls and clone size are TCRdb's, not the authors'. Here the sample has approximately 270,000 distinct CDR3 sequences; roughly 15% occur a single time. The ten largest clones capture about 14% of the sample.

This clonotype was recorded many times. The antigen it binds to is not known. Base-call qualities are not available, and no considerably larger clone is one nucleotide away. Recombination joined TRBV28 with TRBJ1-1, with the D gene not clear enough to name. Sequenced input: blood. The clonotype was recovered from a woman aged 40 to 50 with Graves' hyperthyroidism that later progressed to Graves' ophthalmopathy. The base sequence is TGTGCCAGCAGTTCGGCATCCAGCCTACGGTTTGAAGCTTTCTTT. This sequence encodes CASSSASSLRFEAFF. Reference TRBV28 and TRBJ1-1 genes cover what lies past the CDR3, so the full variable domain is DVKVTQSSRYLVKRTGEKVFLECVQDMDHENMFWYRQDPGLGLRLIYFSYDVKMKEKGDIPEGYSVSREKKERFSLILESASTNQTSMYLCASSSASSLRFEAFFGQGTRLTVV.